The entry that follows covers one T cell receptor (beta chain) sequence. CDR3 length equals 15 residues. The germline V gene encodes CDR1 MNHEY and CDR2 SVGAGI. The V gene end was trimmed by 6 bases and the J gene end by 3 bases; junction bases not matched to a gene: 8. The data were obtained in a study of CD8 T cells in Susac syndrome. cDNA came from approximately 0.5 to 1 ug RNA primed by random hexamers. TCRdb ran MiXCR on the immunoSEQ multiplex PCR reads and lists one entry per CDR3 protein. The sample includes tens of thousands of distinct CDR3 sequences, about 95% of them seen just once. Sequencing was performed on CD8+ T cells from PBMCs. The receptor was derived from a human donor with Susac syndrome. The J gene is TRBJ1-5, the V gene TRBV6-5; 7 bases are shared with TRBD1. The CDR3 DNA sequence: TGTGCCAGCAGATCTTCGACAGGGTCCAATCAGCCCCAGCATTTT. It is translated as CASRSSTGSNQPQHF.